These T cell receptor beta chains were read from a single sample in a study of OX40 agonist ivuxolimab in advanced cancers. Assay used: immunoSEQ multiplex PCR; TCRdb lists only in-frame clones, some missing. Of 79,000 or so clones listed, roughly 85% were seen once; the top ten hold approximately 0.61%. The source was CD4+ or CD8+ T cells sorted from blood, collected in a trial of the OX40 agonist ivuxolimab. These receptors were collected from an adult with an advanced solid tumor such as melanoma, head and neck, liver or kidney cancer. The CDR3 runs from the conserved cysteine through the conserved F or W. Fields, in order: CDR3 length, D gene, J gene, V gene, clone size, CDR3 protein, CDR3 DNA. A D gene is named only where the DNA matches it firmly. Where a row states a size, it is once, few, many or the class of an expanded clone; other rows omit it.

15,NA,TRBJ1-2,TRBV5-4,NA,CASSLKGTVTYGYTF,TGTGCCAGCAGCTTGAAGGGGACCGTCACTTATGGCTACACCTTC
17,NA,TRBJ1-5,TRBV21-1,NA,CASSKGLRRGQEQPQHF,TGTGCCAGCAGCAAAGGGTTGAGGAGGGGGCAAGAACAGCCCCAGCATTTT
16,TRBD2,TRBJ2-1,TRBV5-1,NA,CASSLLTSGGASEQFF,TGCGCCAGCAGCTTGTTGACTAGCGGGGGGGCAAGCGAGCAGTTCTTC
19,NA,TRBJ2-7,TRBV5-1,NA,CASSSGAGGSIGSTYEQYF,TGCGCCAGCAGCTCTGGGGCAGGGGGGAGTATCGGGTCCACCTACGAGCAGTACTTC
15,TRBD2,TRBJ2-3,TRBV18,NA,CASSPPRGGKDTQYF,TGTGCCAGCTCACCACCGCGGGGGGGCAAAGATACGCAGTATTTT
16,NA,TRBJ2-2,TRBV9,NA,CASSVAFSRAPGELFF,TGTGCCAGCAGCGTAGCGTTCAGTAGGGCCCCCGGGGAGCTGTTTTTT
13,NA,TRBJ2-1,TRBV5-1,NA,CASSLGQPNEQFF,TGCGCCAGCAGCTTGGGGCAGCCCAATGAGCAGTTCTTC
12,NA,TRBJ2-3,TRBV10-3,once,CAISDKGHDQYF,TGTGCCATCAGTGATAAGGGACACGATCAGTATTTT
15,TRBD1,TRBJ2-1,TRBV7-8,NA,CASSLDRGSYNEQFF,TGTGCCAGCAGCTTGGACAGGGGATCTTACAATGAGCAGTTCTTC
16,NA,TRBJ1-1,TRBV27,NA,CASRTNYGVGNTEAFF,TGTGCCAGCAGAACCAACTACGGGGTTGGGAACACTGAAGCTTTCTTT
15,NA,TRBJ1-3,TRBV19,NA,CASIGGISSGNTIYF,TGTGCCAGTATAGGTGGGATCTCCTCTGGAAACACCATATATTTT
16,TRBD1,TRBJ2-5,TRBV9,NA,CASSADGQGFGETQYF,TGTGCCAGCAGCGCAGATGGACAGGGATTCGGAGAGACCCAGTACTTC
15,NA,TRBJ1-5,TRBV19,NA,CASSIAQTGNQPQHF,TGTGCCAGTAGTATAGCCCAAACGGGGAATCAGCCCCAGCATTTT
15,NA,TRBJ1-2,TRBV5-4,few,CASSLARQADYGYTF,TGTGCCAGCAGCTTGGCCAGGCAGGCAGACTATGGCTACACCTTC
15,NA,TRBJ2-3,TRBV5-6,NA,CASSFGRVGTDTQYF,TGTGCCAGCAGCTTTGGCAGGGTCGGCACAGATACGCAGTATTTT
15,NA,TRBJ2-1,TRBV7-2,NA,CASSLAPDSYNEQFF,TGTGCCAGCAGCTTAGCCCCAGATTCCTACAATGAGCAGTTCTTC
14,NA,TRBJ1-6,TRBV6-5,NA,CASSSQGGNSPLHF,TGTGCCAGCAGTTCACAGGGAGGTAATTCACCCCTCCACTTT
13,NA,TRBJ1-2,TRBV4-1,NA,CASSQTGSYGYTF,TGCGCCAGCAGCCAGACCGGATCCTATGGCTACACCTTC
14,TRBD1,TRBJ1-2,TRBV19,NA,CASSTGTVNYGYTF,TGTGCCAGTAGTACGGGGACAGTTAACTATGGCTACACCTTC
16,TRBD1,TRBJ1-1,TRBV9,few,CASSPRTGWGDTEAFF,TGTGCCAGCAGCCCCCGGACAGGCTGGGGGGACACTGAAGCTTTCTTT
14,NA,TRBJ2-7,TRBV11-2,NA,CASSLDAWRYEQYF,TGTGCCAGCAGCTTAGATGCGTGGAGGTACGAGCAGTACTTC
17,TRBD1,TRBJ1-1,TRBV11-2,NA,CASSRRDSRLVNTEAFF,TGTGCCAGCAGCCGGAGGGACAGTCGGTTGGTGAACACTGAAGCTTTCTTT